This T cell receptor beta chain is drawn from a study of T cell changes during pregnancy in multiple sclerosis. Repertoires were generated with immunoSEQ multiplex PCR, while TCRdb's copy carries only in-frame clones and drops some. The sample holds 80,000 to 95,000 clones; 90% to 95% are singletons and the top ten take more than 0.95%. CDR1 is SEHNR and CDR2 is FQNEAQ in the germline V gene (reference sequence). CDR3 size: 18 residues. V trimming: 4 bases; J trimming: 4 bases; junction bases outside the gene matches: 15. Here the sequenced sample was peripheral blood, taken in the second trimester of pregnancy. The chain is built from TRBV7-9 and TRBJ1-4, with 7 bases aligning to TRBD1. The receptor comes from a female donor with multiple sclerosis, enrolled in a pregnancy study. The CDR3 bases are TGTGCCAGCAGCTCAACACATCTCACAGGGGCGGTTAATGAAAAACTGTTTTTT. Amino acid sequence: CASSSTHLTGAVNEKLFF.